Listed here are 10 T cell receptor beta chains from one sample, sequenced in a study of blood T cell repertoires in COVID-19 (dated by TCRdb to the early 2020s). The library was prepared using the immunoSEQ multiplex PCR assay. Held by TCRdb, this immuneACCESS table contains in-frame sequences only and omits some clones. Under half of the omission traces to an unresolved V gene where checked; the cause of the rest is unknown. The sample table holds 250,000 to 400,000 clones, of which 90% were seen once. The top ten clonotypes cover roughly 2.9% of the sample. The sample consisted of peripheral blood. The receptors come from a woman younger than 45 with COVID-19, enrolled during active disease.

The V call is TRBV7-2, the J call TRBJ2-7, with TRBD2 matching over 8 bases. The CDR3 totals 15 residues. CDR1 SGHTA and CDR2 FQGNSA come from the germline V gene. Trimming at V came to 0 bases and at J to 0 bases, leaving 1 base not matched to a gene. Here the CDR3 reads CASSLASGNSYEQYF. CDR3 DNA: TGTGCCAGCAGCTTAGCTAGCGGGAACTCCTACGAGCAGTACTTC.

This chain links TRBV7-9 with TRBJ1-4, with D possibly matching TRBD1 (6 bases). CDR3 length: 14 amino acids. Germline V gene data show CDR1 as SEHNR and CDR2 as FQNEAQ (reference sequence). The V end was cut by 6 bases, the J end by 8 bases, with 16 bases between. CDR3 protein: CASSSMGDTEKLFF. As DNA, the CDR3 is TGTGCCAGCAGTTCCATGGGGGACACGGAAAAACTGTTTTTT.

This chain connects TRBV30 to TRBJ2-1, with TRBD2 identical over 11 bases. Trimming took 3 bases from V and 4 from J; bases not matched to a gene: 2. CDR1 and CDR2 (germline): GTSNPN, SVGIG (reference sequence). This CDR3 has 14 residues. The CDR3 sequence is CAWRVAGGYNEQFF. CDR3 DNA sequence: TGTGCCTGGAGGGTAGCGGGAGGGTACAATGAGCAGTTCTTC.

The CDR3 protein is CASSLSGLANEQFF. The CDR3 region has the DNA TGTGCCAGCAGCTTATCAGGACTAGCCAATGAGCAGTTCTTC. The rearrangement links TRBV11-2 to TRBJ2-1; 8 bases are shared with TRBD2. This CDR3 is built from 14 residues. Germline V gives CDR1 SGHAT, CDR2 FQNNGV. The J segment lost 6 bases and the V segment lost 2 bases, leaving 3 bases of the junction unmatched.

The V gene is TRBV29-1, the J gene TRBJ1-1, with D perhaps matching TRBD1 (5 bases). Trimming left V 4 bases short and J 0 bases short, with 6 bases between. The CDR3 is 12 residues long. Germline loops: CDR1 SQVTM, CDR2 ANQGSEA. In DNA, the CDR3 is TGCAGCGTTGTCAGGGTGAACACTGAAGCTTTCTTT. This codes for CSVVRVNTEAFF. Based on the CDR3 plus reference TRBV29-1 and TRBJ1-1, the full variable domain is SAVISQKPSRDICQRGTSLTIQCQVDSQVTMMFWYRQQPGQSLTLIATANQGSEATYESGFVIDKFPISRPNLTFSTLTVSNMSPEDSSIYLCSVVRVNTEAFFGQGTRLTVV.

V usage is TRBV6-6 and J usage is TRBJ1-2, with TRBD1 identical over 7 bases. Trimming took 5 bases from V and 5 from J; bases not matched to a gene: 5. Germline V gene data show CDR1 as MNHNY and CDR2 as SVGAGI (reference sequence). The CDR3 runs to 13 residues. This CDR3 reads CASSGDRSYGYTF. The CDR3 DNA reads TGTGCCAGCAGTGGGGACAGATCATATGGCTACACCTTC.

The chain employs TRBV5-6 and TRBJ2-7, with D possibly matching TRBD2 (6 bases). The germline V gene encodes CDR1 SGHDT and CDR2 YYEEEE. V lost 2 bases and J 7 bases, leaving 19 bases between the germline ends. CDR3 length: 15 residues. CDR3 protein: CASSFAGTGSREQYF. In DNA, the CDR3 is TGTGCCAGCAGCTTCGCCGGGACTGGTTCTCGGGAGCAGTACTTC.

This chain links TRBV2 with TRBJ1-1; TRBD1 might be the D (6 bases). Germline assignment: CDR1 SNHLY and CDR2 FYNNEI. This CDR3 has 16 residues. V was pared by 1 base and J by 2 bases, with 14 bases between. Here the CDR3 DNA reads TGTGCCAGCAGTGAAGGGGGGCTACAGAGTAACACTGAAGCTTTCTTT. It is translated as CASSEGGLQSNTEAFF.

The chain employs TRBV7-9 and TRBJ1-4; D possibly corresponds to TRBD1 (6 bases). Trimming cost V 5 bases and J 5 bases, with 12 bases left between them. This CDR3 contains 14 residues. CDR1 is SEHNR and CDR2 is FQNEAQ in the germline V gene (reference sequence). The CDR3 region is CASSPDRLNEKLFF. DNA of the CDR3: TGTGCCAGCAGCCCCGACAGGCTAAATGAAAAACTGTTTTTT.

The chain links TRBV6-6 to TRBJ2-3; 7 positions agree with TRBD2. This CDR3 has 14 residues. The V gene end was trimmed by 6 bases and the J gene end by 2 bases; junction bases not matched to a gene: 5. Germline values: CDR1 MNHNY, CDR2 SVGAGI (reference sequence). The CDR3 coding sequence is TGTGCCAGCAGACGGGACTACAACACAGATACGCAGTATTTT. This encodes CASRRDYNTDTQYF.